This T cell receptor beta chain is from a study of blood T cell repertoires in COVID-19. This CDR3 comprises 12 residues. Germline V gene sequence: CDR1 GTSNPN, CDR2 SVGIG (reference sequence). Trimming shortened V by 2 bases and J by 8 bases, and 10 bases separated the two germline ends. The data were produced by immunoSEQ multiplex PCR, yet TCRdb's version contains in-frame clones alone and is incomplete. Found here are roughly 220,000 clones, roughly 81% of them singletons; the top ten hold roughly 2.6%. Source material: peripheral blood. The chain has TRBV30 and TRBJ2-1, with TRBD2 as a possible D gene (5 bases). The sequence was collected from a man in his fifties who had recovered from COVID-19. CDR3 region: CAWSPGSDEQFF. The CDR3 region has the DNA TGTGCCTGGAGTCCGGGGTCGGATGAGCAGTTCTTC.